A single TCR beta chain is shown here with its context. The antigen remains unidentified. The sample belongs to a study of T cell repertoires in cytomegalovirus infection. TCRdb analysed the reads with MiXCR anew, one entry per CDR3 protein. The table has about half a million distinct CDR3 sequences, around a third seen once. The source was cultured PBMCs, collected from culture after CMV antigen stimulation. The TCR was taken from a human donor in good health (CMV status not recorded). Some clones in this sample may be carry-over from other donors' samples.

The CDR3 nucleotides are TGCAGTGCTAGAGATCCGGGGGGAATAGCGGGAGATACGCAGTATTTT. This sequence encodes CSARDPGGIAGDTQYF. This sequence joins TRBV20-1 and TRBJ2-3; 7 bases match TRBD2. This CDR3 spans 16 amino acids. Germline V gives CDR1 DFQATT, CDR2 SNEGSKA (reference sequence). J lost 5 bases, V lost 0 bases, and 11 bases had no gene match.